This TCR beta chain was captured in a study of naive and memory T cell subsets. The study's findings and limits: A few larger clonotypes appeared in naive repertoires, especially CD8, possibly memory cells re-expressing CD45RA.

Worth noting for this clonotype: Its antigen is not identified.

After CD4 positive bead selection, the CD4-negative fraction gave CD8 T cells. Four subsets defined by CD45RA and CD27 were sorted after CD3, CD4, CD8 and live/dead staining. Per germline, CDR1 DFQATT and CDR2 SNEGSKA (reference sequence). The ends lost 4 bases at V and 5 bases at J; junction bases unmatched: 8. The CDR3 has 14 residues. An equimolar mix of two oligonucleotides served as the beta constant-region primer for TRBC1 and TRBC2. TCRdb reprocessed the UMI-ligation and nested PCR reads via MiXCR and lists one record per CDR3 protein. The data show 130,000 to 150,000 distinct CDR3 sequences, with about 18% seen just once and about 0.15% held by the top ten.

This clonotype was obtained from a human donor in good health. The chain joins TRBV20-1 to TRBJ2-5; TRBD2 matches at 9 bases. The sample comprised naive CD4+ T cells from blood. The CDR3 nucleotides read TGCAGTGCTACCCCCGCGGGAGGGCCGGAGACCCAGTACTTC. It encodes CSATPAGGPETQYF.